This T cell receptor beta chain was found in a study of blood T cell repertoires in COVID-19. Everyone who took part was about 18 to 90 years old, and they came from about two dozen US areas. Germline assignment: CDR1 MNHEY and CDR2 SMNVEV (reference sequence). Trimming left V 10 bases short and J 7 bases short, with 17 bases between. This CDR3 is 13 amino acids long. In the original analysis: Estimation of nucleated cell counts relied on the amplification of reference gene primers. TCRdb's table, derived via immunoSEQ multiplex PCR, lists solely in-frame clones and lacks some. The DNA was the basis for D and trimming; V, J and clone size are from that table. The table includes about 380,000 clones, about 90% detected once.

Sequencing used PBMCs or T cells enriched from blood (not recorded which). This chain uses TRBV27 with TRBJ2-1; D not certain. This TCR came from a young man who had recovered from COVID-19. CDR3 in amino acids: CATGPQILNEQFF. The CDR3 region has the DNA TGTGCCACAGGCCCCCAGATTTTGAATGAGCAGTTCTTC.